The next 25 T cell receptor beta chains were all read from a single sample in a study of blood T cell repertoires in COVID-19 (dated by TCRdb to between 2020 and 2021). Library prep was done by the immunoSEQ multiplex PCR assay. Drawn from immuneACCESS, this table holds only the in-frame rearrangements with V and J called that TCRdb kept. Clones are partly lost; checked studies trace under half to an unresolved V gene and leave the rest unexplained. For this sample the table gives about 160,000 clones, of which approximately 84% were detected only once. Jointly, the top ten make up around 5.3% of the sample. The source material was PBMCs or T cells enriched from blood (not recorded which). The receptors were gathered from a woman between 40 and 55 years old with acute COVID-19.

In its sample, this clone was seen a few times. The chain combines TRBV28 with TRBJ1-5; D possibly corresponds to TRBD1 (5 bases). With 6 bases removed from V and 4 bases from J, the gap between germline ends came to 13 bases. The CDR3 spans 14 residues. Germline assignment: CDR1 MDHEN and CDR2 SYDVKM. The CDR3 nucleotides read TGTGCCAGCAGCCAGGGCTCCATGAATCAGCCCCAGCATTTT. Protein: CASSQGSMNQPQHF.

The chain is built from TRBV24-1 and TRBJ1-1, with no clear D. V lost 10 bases and J lost 5, with 19 bases in between. The CDR3 extends over 14 amino acids. Germline loops: CDR1 KGHDR, CDR2 SFDVKD. CDR3 DNA: TGTGCCACGTCCCCTCCGGGCCGGGGAACTGAAGCTTTCTTT. Encoded protein: CATSPPGRGTEAFF.

The gene calls are TRBV19 and TRBJ2-7; D may be TRBD1 (6 bases). The CDR3 spans 15 residues. CDR1 is LNHDA, CDR2 SQIVND, per germline (reference sequence). The germline V and J ends were trimmed by 5 bases and 2 bases, with 16 bases remaining between them. The DNA for the CDR3 is TGTGCCAGTAGTCCTTCCCACAGGGCTCCCTACGAGCAGTACTTC. It translates to CASSPSHRAPYEQYF. Together with reference TRBV19 and TRBJ2-7, the CDR3 gives the full variable domain: DGGITQSPKYLFRKEGQNVTLSCEQNLNHDAMYWYRQDPGQGLRLIYYSQIVNDFQKGDIAEGYSVSREKKESFPLTVTSAQKNPTAFYLCASSPSHRAPYEQYFGPGTRLTVT.

This clone was picked up a small number of times. This chain joins TRBV19 and TRBJ1-4; 7 bases are shared with TRBD1. The CDR3 is made up of 15 amino acids. After removal of 1 base from V and 11 bases from J, the junction contained 10 bases not matched to a gene. Per germline, CDR1 LNHDA and CDR2 SQIVND (reference sequence). The CDR3 protein is CASSIGGGGAGKLFF. In nucleotides, the CDR3 is TGTGCCAGTAGTATAGGTGGAGGGGGCGCTGGGAAACTGTTTTTT.

The V call is TRBV30, the J call TRBJ2-3, with D possibly matching TRBD2 (6 bases). The V gene's germline CDR1 is GTSNPN and CDR2 SVGIG (reference sequence). The CDR3 covers 15 residues. Trimming took 0 bases from V and 3 from J, leaving 13 bases between them. The CDR3 DNA is TGTGCCTGGAGTGTGGGCGGGGTCGGGACAGATACGCAGTATTTT. Protein: CAWSVGGVGTDTQYF.

The chain links TRBV5-1 to TRBJ2-5; 9 bases match TRBD1. There are 15 residues in the CDR3. V was clipped by 0 bases and J by 4 bases; unmatched bases: 4. Germline V CDR1 and CDR2: SGHRS, YFSETQ. This chain's CDR3 is CASSLVDRGPETQYF. For the CDR3, the DNA is TGCGCCAGCAGCTTGGTGGACAGGGGCCCAGAGACCCAGTACTTC.

J is TRBJ2-1 and V is TRBV3-1 (or the pseudogene TRBV3-2), with 9 bases aligning to TRBD2. CDR3 size: 15 residues. V lost 8 bases, J lost 4 bases, and 9 bases stayed unmatched. Germline-derived CDR1 and CDR2 are LGHDT and YNNKEL (reference sequence). Written as DNA, the CDR3 is TGTGCCAGCGGCTATAGCGGGAGTGAATACAATGAGCAGTTCTTC. Translating gives CASGYSGSEYNEQFF.

V gene TRBV6-6 combines with J gene TRBJ1-1; 7 bases map to TRBD1. V lost 7 bases to trimming and J lost 9 bases; unmatched junction nucleotides: 8. Germline CDR1 MNHNY, CDR2 SVGAGI (reference sequence). CDR3 length: 12 residues. The CDR3 here is CASIGDRAKAFF. CDR3 sequence (DNA): TGTGCCAGCATCGGAGACAGGGCGAAAGCTTTCTTT.

The chain combines TRBV6-5 with TRBJ2-3; D is possibly TRBD2 (5 bases). V lost 6 bases and J lost 4, with 14 bases in between. In germline, CDR1 is MNHEY, CDR2 SVGAGI. The CDR3 covers 14 residues. The CDR3 sequence is CASRSERDADTQYF. The CDR3 region has the DNA TGTGCCAGCAGGTCCGAACGGGATGCAGATACGCAGTATTTT.

The chain recombines TRBV3-1 (or the pseudogene TRBV3-2) with TRBJ2-1; 9 bases line up with TRBD1. The CDR3 totals 17 residues. Per the germline V gene, CDR1 is LGHDT and CDR2 is YNNKEL (reference sequence). The trim removed 0 bases at V and 6 bases at J, leaving 9 bases unmatched. This chain's CDR3 is CASSQDPISTGGNEQFF. The CDR3 DNA reads as TGTGCCAGCAGCCAAGATCCCATATCGACAGGGGGCAATGAGCAGTTCTTC.

The chain couples TRBV7-3 to TRBJ2-1; D remains unclear. Germline V CDR1 and CDR2: SGHTA, FQGTGA. Between the trimmed V and J ends, which lost 5 bases and 1 base, there was a span of 12 bases. The CDR3 covers 15 residues. CDR3 in amino acids: CASSPISGSYNEQFF. As DNA, the CDR3 is TGTGCCAGCAGCCCCATATCCGGTTCCTACAATGAGCAGTTCTTC.

This clone has a single count. This chain joins TRBV7-6 and TRBJ1-5, with TRBD1 as a possible D gene (5 bases). CDR3 length: 16 amino acids. Trimming pared 1 base from V and 3 bases from J, leaving 13 bases between. Germline CDR1 reads SGHVS; CDR2 reads FNYEAQ. The CDR3 is CASSLGQGGNNQPQHF. CDR3 nucleotides: TGTGCCAGCAGCTTAGGCCAGGGCGGTAACAATCAGCCCCAGCATTTT. Variable domain in full (rest from reference TRBV7-6 and TRBJ1-5): GAGVSQSPRYKVTKRGQDVALRCDPISGHVSLYWYRQALGQGPEFLTYFNYEAQQDKSGLPNDRFSAERPEGSISTLTIQRTEQRDSAMYRCASSLGQGGNNQPQHFGDGTRLSIL.

The rearrangement joins TRBV19 to TRBJ2-2, with TRBD1 as a possible D gene (6 bases). Germline V gene lookup returns CDR1 LNHDA and CDR2 SQIVND (reference sequence). V lost 4 bases and J lost 6, with 12 bases in between. CDR3 length: 14 amino acids. This chain's CDR3 is CASSTRQAAGELFF. The CDR3 region has the DNA TGTGCCAGTAGTACCCGACAGGCAGCCGGGGAGCTGTTTTTT. Full variable domain (outside the CDR3, taken from reference TRBV19 and TRBJ2-2): DGGITQSPKYLFRKEGQNVTLSCEQNLNHDAMYWYRQDPGQGLRLIYYSQIVNDFQKGDIAEGYSVSREKKESFPLTVTSAQKNPTAFYLCASSTRQAAGELFFGEGSRLTVL.

In its sample, this clone was seen once. The V and J genes are TRBV9 and TRBJ2-1; the match to TRBD2 covers 7 bases. This CDR3 region has 14 residues. Germline CDR1 and CDR2: SGDLS and YYNGEE. With 2 bases clipped from V and 5 bases from J, the junction kept 4 bases outside the gene matches. The CDR3 DNA reads as TGTGCCAGCAGCGTTGGGACTACACACAATGAGCAGTTCTTC. This encodes CASSVGTTHNEQFF.

This chain uses TRBV3-1 (or the pseudogene TRBV3-2) with TRBJ2-1, with D tentatively TRBD2 (6 bases). This CDR3 contains 15 residues. The V gene lost 4 bases and the J gene lost 6 bases, with 16 bases spanning the gap. Germline loops: CDR1 LGHDT, CDR2 YNNKEL (reference sequence). CDR3: CASSLRGSEFNEQFF. In DNA, the CDR3 is TGTGCCAGCAGCCTACGGGGGTCAGAATTCAATGAGCAGTTCTTC.

This rearrangement joins TRBV28 to TRBJ2-6, with 9 bases fitting TRBD1. The V gene's germline CDR1 is MDHEN and CDR2 SYDVKM. The CDR3 is 18 amino acids. With V trimmed by 6 bases and J by 0 bases, 9 bases remained unmatched. The CDR3 loop reads CASRDRDRVPSGANVLTF. In nucleotides, the CDR3 is TGTGCCAGCAGGGATCGGGACAGGGTCCCCTCTGGGGCCAACGTCCTGACTTTC.

CDR3 region: CASGVAGLSGANVLTF. The DNA of the CDR3 is TGTGCTAGTGGGGTAGCGGGTCTCTCTGGGGCCAACGTCCTGACTTTC. This sequence joins TRBV12-5 and TRBJ2-6, with 7 positions matching TRBD2. Germline CDR1 and CDR2: LGHNT and FRNRAP. V shed 6 bases and J 0 bases; nucleotides not matched to a gene: 5. The CDR3 has 16 residues.

The chain combines TRBV7-9 with TRBJ1-1; D ambiguous. Per germline, CDR1 SEHNR and CDR2 FQNEAQ (reference sequence). The CDR3 is 13 amino acids. V was cut by 3 bases and J by 5 bases, with 10 bases left in between. CDR3 in DNA: TGTGCCAGCAGCTTGCCCCCGGAGACTGAAGCTTTCTTT. Its protein product is CASSLPPETEAFF.

The chain couples TRBV6-1 to TRBJ2-7; a possible D gene is TRBD1 (6 bases). The CDR3 has 14 amino acids. The V end lost 2 bases, the J end lost 2 bases, and 10 bases lay between the germline ends. The germline CDR1 and CDR2 sequences are MNHNS and SASEGT. The CDR3 nucleotides are TGTGCCAGCAGTGAATATAAGGGGGCCTACGAGCAGTACTTC. As protein: CASSEYKGAYEQYF.

The V call is TRBV28, the J call TRBJ1-1; 7 nucleotides agree with TRBD1. CDR1 is MDHEN, CDR2 SYDVKM, per germline. V was clipped by 6 bases and J by 1 base; unmatched bases: 5. This CDR3 has 14 residues. CDR3 bases: TGTGCCAGCAGCCCCAAGGGGGCGAACACTGAAGCTTTCTTT. It yields the protein CASSPKGANTEAFF.

The chain is built from TRBV30 and TRBJ1-3, with a weak D call TRBD1 (5 bases). CDR1 and CDR2 (germline): GTSNPN, SVGIG (reference sequence). This CDR3 spans 12 amino acids. The CDR3 nucleotides read TGTGCGTCGGAGGGGCCGGGAAACACCATATATTTT. It translates to CASEGPGNTIYF. Using reference TRBV30 and TRBJ1-3 for the parts outside the CDR3, the full variable domain is SQTIHQWPATLVQPVGSPLSLECTVEGTSNPNLYWYRQAAGRGLQLLFYSVGIGQISSEVPQNLSASRPQDRQFILSSKKLLLSDSGFYLCASEGPGNTIYFGEGSWLTVV.

The rearrangement uses TRBV19 and TRBJ1-2; D call uncertain. V shed 7 bases and J shed 2 bases, with 17 bases lying between them. The CDR3 spans 15 residues. CDR1 LNHDA and CDR2 SQIVND come from the germline V gene (reference sequence). CDR3 sequence (DNA): TGTGCCAGTAACCCGCGACGGGAACGGAACTATGGCTACACCTTC. Its translation is CASNPRRERNYGYTF.

The V call is TRBV5-1, the J call TRBJ2-5, with a possible D match to TRBD1 (6 bases). From germline, CDR1 is SGHRS and CDR2 YFSETQ. CDR3 length: 15 amino acids. V lost 0 bases and J lost 2, with 11 bases in between. The CDR3 bases are TGCGCCAGCAGCTTGGAAGGCAGGGGACAAGAGACCCAGTACTTC. It is translated as CASSLEGRGQETQYF.

The CDR3 DNA follows: TGTGCCAGTAGCGAGACAGGGTTTGGCACAGATACGCAGTATTTT. Translating it yields CASSETGFGTDTQYF. The chain carries TRBV19 and TRBJ2-3; 7 positions agree with TRBD1. The germline CDR1 and CDR2 sequences are LNHDA and SQIVND (reference sequence). V lost 6 bases, J lost 1 base, and 7 bases stayed unmatched. The CDR3 loop spans 15 amino acids.

The gene calls are TRBV19 and TRBJ1-2; D remains unclear. The germline V gene encodes CDR1 LNHDA and CDR2 SQIVND (reference sequence). There are 14 residues in the CDR3. V gave up 2 bases and J gave up 5 bases, with 12 bases separating them. The CDR3 loop reads CASSIRRSGYGYTF. The CDR3 coding sequence is TGTGCCAGTAGTATACGGCGCTCGGGGTATGGCTACACCTTC.